These T cell receptor beta chains were read from a single sample in a study of cytomegalovirus exposure and HLA in healthy donors. The method was immunoSEQ multiplex PCR; TCRdb's version includes in-frame clones alone and lacks a portion of them. The sample records fewer than 250,000 clones, more than 75% being singletons. The sample consisted of PBMCs. The source is a man aged 40-49 years in good health and CMV-seropositive. CDR3s include the opening cysteine and the closing phenylalanine or tryptophan. The order of the fields is D gene, J gene, clone size, V gene, CDR3 DNA, CDR3 protein. A D gene is named only where the DNA matches it firmly. For some rows the clone size is stated as once, few or many, or as a class when expanded; others skip it.

. TRBJ1-5 . TRBV11-2 TGTGCCAGCAGCCAGGACATGGTGAATCAGCCCCAGCATTTT CASSQDMVNQPQHF
. TRBJ2-1 . TRBV19 TGTGCCAGTAGTCATGGCGGCAACAATGAGCAGTTCTTC CASSHGGNNEQFF
. TRBJ2-1 . TRBV2 TGTGCCAGCAGTGCTGTCGCGGACAATGAGCAGTTCTTC CASSAVADNEQFF
TRBD2 TRBJ2-1 . TRBV7-9 TGTGCCAGCAGCCAACTCCGGGGGGTGGAGTTCTTC CASSQLRGVEFF
TRBD1 TRBJ2-4 . TRBV6-1 TGTGCCAGCAGTGAAATGGGACAGGGAGATTGGGTAGCCAAAAACATTCAGTACTTC CASSEMGQGDWVAKNIQYF
TRBD2 TRBJ2-7 . TRBV25-1 TGTGCCAGCACCCTAGCGGGGGCCTCCGAGCAGTACTTC CASTLAGASEQYF
TRBD1 TRBJ2-5 . TRBV5-1 TGCGCCAGTAGCAGAGGACAGGAAAAGGAGACCCAGTACTTC CASSRGQEKETQYF
TRBD1 TRBJ2-5 . TRBV5-1 TGCGCCAGCAGCTCTGGGGACAGAGACCAAGAGACCCAGTACTTC CASSSGDRDQETQYF
. TRBJ2-3 . TRBV5-4 TGTGCCAGCAGCTTGGATGGGCTGCCAAACACAGATACGCAGTATTTT CASSLDGLPNTDTQYF
. TRBJ2-3 . TRBV9 TGTGCCAGCAGCGTAGAATGGGACTTAAGCACAGATACGCAGTATTTT CASSVEWDLSTDTQYF
. TRBJ1-2 . TRBV25-1 TGTGCCAGCAGTGAATATTACAGCGGCTACACCTTC CASSEYYSGYTF
TRBD2 TRBJ2-1 . TRBV14 TGTGCCAGCAGCCCCTTTCCGGGAGGATCCTACAATGAGCAGTTCTTC CASSPFPGGSYNEQFF
TRBD1 TRBJ1-1 once TRBV28 TGTGCCAGCAGTCACAGGGGGGCGACCACTGAAGCTTTCTTT CASSHRGATTEAFF
TRBD2 TRBJ2-1 . TRBV6-6 TGTGCCAGCATTAATTGGGCTAGCGGCTACAATGAGCAGTTCTTC CASINWASGYNEQFF
. TRBJ2-3 . TRBV2 TGTGCCAGCAGTGAAGCGCAAGGGCCAGGGGATACGCAGTATTTT CASSEAQGPGDTQYF
TRBD1 TRBJ2-6 . TRBV27 TGTGCCAGCAGACCCAGGACAGGGATCCTCTCTGGGGCCAACGTCCTGACTTTC CASRPRTGILSGANVLTF